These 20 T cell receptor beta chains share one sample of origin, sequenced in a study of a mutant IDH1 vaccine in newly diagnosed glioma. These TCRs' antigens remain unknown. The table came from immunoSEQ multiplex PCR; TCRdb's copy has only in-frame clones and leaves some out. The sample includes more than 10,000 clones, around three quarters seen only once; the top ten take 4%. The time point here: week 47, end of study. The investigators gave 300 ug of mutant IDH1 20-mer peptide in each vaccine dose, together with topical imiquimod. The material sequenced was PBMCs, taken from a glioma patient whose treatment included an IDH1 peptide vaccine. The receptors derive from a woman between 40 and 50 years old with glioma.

The CDR3 DNA sequence: TGTGCCAGCAGCTTAGCGGGGGGCGGTGAAAAACTGTTTTTT. It translates to CASSLAGGGEKLFF. V and J are TRBV7-9 and TRBJ1-4, with D possibly being TRBD1 (6 bases). The germline V and J ends were trimmed by 0 bases and 7 bases, with 9 bases remaining between them. The CDR3 consists of 14 residues. Germline V gene lookup returns CDR1 SEHNR and CDR2 FQNEAQ (reference sequence).

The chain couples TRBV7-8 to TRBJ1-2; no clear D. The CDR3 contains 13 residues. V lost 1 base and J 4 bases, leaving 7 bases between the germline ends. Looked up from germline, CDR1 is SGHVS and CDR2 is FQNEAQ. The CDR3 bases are TGTGCCAGCAGCTTAGTCCCATTCTATGGCTACACCTTC. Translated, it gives CASSLVPFYGYTF.

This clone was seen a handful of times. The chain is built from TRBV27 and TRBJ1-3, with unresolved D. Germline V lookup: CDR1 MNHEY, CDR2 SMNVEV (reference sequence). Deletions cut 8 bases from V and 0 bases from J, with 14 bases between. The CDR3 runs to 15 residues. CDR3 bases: TGTGCCAGCCAAAGGACCGGTACCTCTGGAAACACCATATATTTT. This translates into CASQRTGTSGNTIYF.

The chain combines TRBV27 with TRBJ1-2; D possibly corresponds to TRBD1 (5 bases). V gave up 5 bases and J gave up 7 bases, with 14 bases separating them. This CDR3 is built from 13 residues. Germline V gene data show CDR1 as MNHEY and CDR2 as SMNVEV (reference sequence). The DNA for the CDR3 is TGTGCCAGCAGTGCGGCAGGGCAACCTGGCTACACCTTC. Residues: CASSAAGQPGYTF.

The CDR3 sequence: CASSQDRGTGANVLTF. In nucleotides, the CDR3 is TGCGCCAGCAGCCAAGACAGGGGCACTGGGGCCAACGTCCTGACTTTC. J is TRBJ2-6 and V is TRBV4-3; a weak D match, TRBD1 (6 bases). Germline V gene sequence: CDR1 LGHNA, CDR2 YSLEER. This CDR3 has 16 residues. Trimming left V 0 bases short and J 2 bases short, with 8 bases between.

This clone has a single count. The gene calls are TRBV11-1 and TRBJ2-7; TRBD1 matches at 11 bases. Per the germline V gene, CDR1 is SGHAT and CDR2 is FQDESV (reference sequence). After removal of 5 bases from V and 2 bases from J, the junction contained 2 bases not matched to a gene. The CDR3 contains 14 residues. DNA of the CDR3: TGTGCCAGCAGCCGGGACAGGGGGGCCTACGAGCAGTACTTC. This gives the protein CASSRDRGAYEQYF.

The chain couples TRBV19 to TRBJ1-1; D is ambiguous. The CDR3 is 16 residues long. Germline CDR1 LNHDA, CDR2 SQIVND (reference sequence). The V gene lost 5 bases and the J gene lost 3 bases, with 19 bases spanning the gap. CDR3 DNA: TGTGCCAGTAGTTATCAACCACTGGCCCTTCACACTGAAGCTTTCTTT. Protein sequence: CASSYQPLALHTEAFF.

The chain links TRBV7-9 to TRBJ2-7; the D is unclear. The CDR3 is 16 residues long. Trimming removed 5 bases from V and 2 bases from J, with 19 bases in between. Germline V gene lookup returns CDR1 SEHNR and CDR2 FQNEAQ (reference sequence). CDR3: CASSKSVLYTAYEQYF. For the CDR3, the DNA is TGTGCCAGCAGCAAATCTGTCCTTTACACGGCCTACGAGCAGTACTTC.

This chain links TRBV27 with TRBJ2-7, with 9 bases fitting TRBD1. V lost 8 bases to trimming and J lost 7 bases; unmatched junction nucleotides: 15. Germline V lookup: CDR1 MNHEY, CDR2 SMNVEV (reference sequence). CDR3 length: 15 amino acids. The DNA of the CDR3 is TGTGCCAGCGGCCCACGGGGGACAGGGTCGAGTGAGCAGTACTTC. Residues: CASGPRGTGSSEQYF.

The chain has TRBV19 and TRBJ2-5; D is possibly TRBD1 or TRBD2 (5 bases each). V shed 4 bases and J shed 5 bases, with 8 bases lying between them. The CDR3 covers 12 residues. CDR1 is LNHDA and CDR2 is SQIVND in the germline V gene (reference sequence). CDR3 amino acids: CASSTGTETQYF. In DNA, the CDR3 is TGTGCCAGTAGTACAGGGACGGAGACCCAGTACTTC.

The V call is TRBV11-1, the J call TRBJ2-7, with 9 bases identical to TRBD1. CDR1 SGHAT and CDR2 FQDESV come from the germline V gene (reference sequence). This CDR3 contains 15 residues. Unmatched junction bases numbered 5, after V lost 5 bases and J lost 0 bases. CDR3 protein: CASSTGTGSSYEQYF. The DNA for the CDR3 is TGTGCCAGCAGCACCGGGACAGGGAGCTCCTACGAGCAGTACTTC.

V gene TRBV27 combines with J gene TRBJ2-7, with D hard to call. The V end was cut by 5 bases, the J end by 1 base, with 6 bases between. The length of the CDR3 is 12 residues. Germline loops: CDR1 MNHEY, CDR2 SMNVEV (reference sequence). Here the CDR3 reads CASSPHSYEQYF. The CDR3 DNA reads TGTGCCAGCAGTCCCCATTCCTACGAGCAGTACTTC.

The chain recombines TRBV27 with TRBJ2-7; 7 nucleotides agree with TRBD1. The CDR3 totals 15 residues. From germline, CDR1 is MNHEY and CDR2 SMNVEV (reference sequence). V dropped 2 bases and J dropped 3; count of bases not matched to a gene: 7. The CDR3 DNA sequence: TGTGCCAGCAGTTTACCTGACAGGGTCAGCTACGAGCAGTACTTC. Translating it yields CASSLPDRVSYEQYF.

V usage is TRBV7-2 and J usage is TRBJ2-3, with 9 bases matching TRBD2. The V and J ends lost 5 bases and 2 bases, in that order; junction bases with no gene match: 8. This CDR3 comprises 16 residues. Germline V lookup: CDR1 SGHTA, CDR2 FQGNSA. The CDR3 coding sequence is TGTGCCAGCAGCCAATGGGCTAGCGGGAACACAGATACGCAGTATTTT. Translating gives CASSQWASGNTDTQYF.

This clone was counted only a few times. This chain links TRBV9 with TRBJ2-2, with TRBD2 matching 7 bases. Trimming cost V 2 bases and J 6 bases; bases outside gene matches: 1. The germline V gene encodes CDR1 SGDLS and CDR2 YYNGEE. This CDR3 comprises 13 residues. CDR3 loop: CASSVGRAGELFF. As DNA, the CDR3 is TGTGCCAGCAGCGTTGGGAGGGCCGGGGAGCTGTTTTTT.

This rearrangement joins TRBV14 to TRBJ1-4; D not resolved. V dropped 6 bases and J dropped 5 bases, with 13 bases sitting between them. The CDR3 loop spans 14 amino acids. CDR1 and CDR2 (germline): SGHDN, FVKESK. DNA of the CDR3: TGTGCCAGCAGACCACACGGAGCCAATGAAAAACTGTTTTTT. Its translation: CASRPHGANEKLFF. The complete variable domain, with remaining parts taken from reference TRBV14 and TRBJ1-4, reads EAGVTQFPSHSVIEKGQTVTLRCDPISGHDNLYWYRRVMGKEIKFLLHFVKESKQDESGMPNNRFLAERTGGTYSTLKVQPAELEDSGVYFCASRPHGANEKLFFGSGTQLSVL.

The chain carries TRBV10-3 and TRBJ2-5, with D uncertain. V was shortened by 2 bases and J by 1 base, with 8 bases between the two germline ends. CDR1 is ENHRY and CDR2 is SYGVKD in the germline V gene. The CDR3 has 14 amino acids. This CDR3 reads CAISERGVQETQYF. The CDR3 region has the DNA TGTGCCATCAGTGAGCGAGGAGTCCAAGAGACCCAGTACTTC.

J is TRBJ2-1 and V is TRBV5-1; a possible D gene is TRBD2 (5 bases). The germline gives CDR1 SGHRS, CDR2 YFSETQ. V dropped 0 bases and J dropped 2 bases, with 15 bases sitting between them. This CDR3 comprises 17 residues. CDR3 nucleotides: TGCGCCAGCAGCTTGGTAGGAGGACGGAGGACCTACAATGAGCAGTTCTTC. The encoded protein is CASSLVGGRRTYNEQFF.

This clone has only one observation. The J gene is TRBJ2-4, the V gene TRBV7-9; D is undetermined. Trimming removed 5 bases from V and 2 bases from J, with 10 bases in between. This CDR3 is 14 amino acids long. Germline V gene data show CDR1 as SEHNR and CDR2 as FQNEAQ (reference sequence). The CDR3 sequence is CASSPYGPKNIQYF. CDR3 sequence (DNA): TGTGCCAGCAGCCCGTACGGGCCCAAAAACATTCAGTACTTC.

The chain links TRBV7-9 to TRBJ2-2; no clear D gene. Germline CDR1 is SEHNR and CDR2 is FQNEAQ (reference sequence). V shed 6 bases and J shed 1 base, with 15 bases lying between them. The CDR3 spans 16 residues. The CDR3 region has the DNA TGTGCCAGCAGAAGTTTAGAGGAATTGAACACCGGGGAGCTGTTTTTT. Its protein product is CASRSLEELNTGELFF.